The 24 T cell receptor beta chains below were found in one sample sequenced in a study of shared clonotypes between healthy human individuals. The naive CD8 population came from CD45RO-negative cells selected for CCR7, without terminally differentiated effector memory CD45RA+ cells. Using immunoSEQ multiplex PCR, the repertoire was profiled, and TCRdb retains in-frame clones only, with some absent. The sample lists 2 million to 2.5 million clones, about 95% seen once, with 0.85% to 1.3% in the top ten. The sample was naive CD8+ T cells sorted from blood. The source is a man aged 18 to 29 in good health.

The chain joins TRBV29-1 to TRBJ2-7; TRBD1 matches at 11 bases. The CDR3 is 15 residues long. With 4 bases clipped from V and 2 bases from J, the junction kept 7 bases outside the gene matches. The germline V gene has CDR1 SQVTM and CDR2 ANQGSEA. The DNA for the CDR3 is TGCAGCGTTGGGGGACAGGGGGAGTCGGCCTACGAGCAGTACTTC. Translated: CSVGGQGESAYEQYF.

The gene calls are TRBV13 and TRBJ2-7; D not certain. Trimming stripped 3 bases from V and 2 bases from J, with 8 bases between. The CDR3 sequence is 13 residues long. Germline V gives CDR1 PRHDT, CDR2 FYEKMQ (reference sequence). CDR3 protein: CASSLFATYEQYF. Here the CDR3 DNA reads TGTGCCAGCAGCTTGTTTGCAACCTACGAGCAGTACTTC.

The chain links TRBV28 to TRBJ1-4; D unclear. V was pared by 2 bases and J by 6 bases, with 16 bases between. Germline values: CDR1 MDHEN, CDR2 SYDVKM. This CDR3 comprises 16 residues. The CDR3 loop reads CASSLAGTARDEKLFF. The CDR3 DNA is TGTGCCAGCAGTTTAGCGGGCACAGCTAGGGATGAAAAACTGTTTTTT.

This chain links TRBV4-1 with TRBJ2-3; no reliable D call. Germline V gives CDR1 MGHRA, CDR2 YSYEKL. The V and J ends lost 4 bases and 2 bases respectively, with 10 bases between them. This CDR3 contains 14 residues. The CDR3 DNA reads TGCGCCAGCAGCCGTACTACGCCCACAGATACGCAGTATTTT. Its translation is CASSRTTPTDTQYF.

V usage is TRBV6-1 and J usage is TRBJ2-2; D gene ambiguous. V lost 1 base to trimming and J lost 1 base, with 13 bases between them. Germline loops: CDR1 MNHNS, CDR2 SASEGT. There are 17 residues in the CDR3. CDR3 sequence: CASSEELATENTGELFF. DNA for the CDR3: TGTGCCAGCAGTGAAGAACTCGCGACGGAGAACACCGGGGAGCTGTTTTTT.

The rearrangement uses TRBV4-2 and TRBJ2-5; D could derive from TRBD1 or TRBD2 (5 bases each). Trimming pared 5 bases from V and 5 bases from J, leaving 21 bases between. CDR3 length: 16 residues. CDR1 and CDR2 (germline): LGHNA, YNFKEQ. The CDR3 sequence is CASSGGTGPGGETQYF. Written as DNA, the CDR3 is TGTGCCAGCAGCGGTGGGACGGGGCCGGGCGGGGAGACCCAGTACTTC.

To note about this clone: At one boundary the junction diverges from the germline segment, which might be a read error. The chain is built from TRBV7-7 and TRBJ2-5, with D possibly being TRBD2 (5 bases). The length of the CDR3 is 15 residues. CDR1 SSHAT and CDR2 FNYEAQ come from the germline V gene (reference sequence). The CDR3 sequence is CASSLEIASRETQYF. Written as DNA, the CDR3 is TGTGCTAGCAGCTTAGAAATAGCTAGCAGAGAGACCCAGTACTTC.

The genes are TRBV5-6 and TRBJ1-2; D is unclear. CDR3 length equals 14 residues. From germline, CDR1 is SGHDT and CDR2 YYEEEE. The V gene lost 3 bases and the J gene lost 0 bases, with 9 bases spanning the gap. This CDR3 is CASSSDGANYGYTF. The CDR3 DNA is TGTGCCAGCAGCTCGGACGGAGCTAACTATGGCTACACCTTC. The variable domain in full, with the rest retrieved from reference TRBV5-6 and TRBJ1-2, is DAGVTQSPTHLIKTRGQQVTLRCSPKSGHDTVSWYQQALGQGPQFIFQYYEEEERQRGNFPDRFSGHQFPNYSSELNVNALLLGDSALYLCASSSDGANYGYTFGSGTRLTVV.

The chain carries TRBV6-5 and TRBJ2-7, with a weak D call TRBD1 (5 bases). Trimming left V 0 bases short and J 2 bases short, with 14 bases between. The CDR3 loop spans 16 amino acids. Germline V gene sequence: CDR1 MNHEY, CDR2 SVGAGI. The CDR3 region has the DNA TGTGCCAGCAGTTACTCGTGGGGCCCTACAACCTACGAGCAGTACTTC. This sequence encodes CASSYSWGPTTYEQYF.

J is TRBJ2-2 and V is TRBV27; 8 bases are a match to TRBD1. Germline CDR1 is MNHEY and CDR2 is SMNVEV (reference sequence). V lost 0 bases and J lost 7; bases outside the gene matches: 4. CDR3 length: 15 amino acids. CDR3 residues: CASSLSQGAGGELFF. For the CDR3, the DNA is TGTGCCAGCAGTTTATCGCAGGGGGCCGGCGGGGAGCTGTTTTTT.

The chain links TRBV5-1 to TRBJ1-2; D ambiguous. Trimming removed 4 bases at V and 0 bases at J, with 7 bases between. CDR1 SGHRS and CDR2 YFSETQ come from the germline V gene. CDR3 length equals 13 residues. CDR3 bases: TGCGCCAGCAGCGTAGGAACTAACTATGGCTACACCTTC. Translating gives CASSVGTNYGYTF.

The chain uses TRBV30 and TRBJ2-7; D not certain. V was clipped by 3 bases and J by 2 bases, with 14 bases between them. The CDR3 covers 14 residues. CDR1 and CDR2 (germline): GTSNPN, SVGIG (reference sequence). The CDR3 DNA reads TGTGCCTGGAGCTTCGGCGCCCCAACCTACGAGCAGTACTTC. Translation gives CAWSFGAPTYEQYF.

This clone was counted once. This chain connects TRBV12-2 to TRBJ1-6. TRBV12-2 has pseudogene status. The CDR3 runs to 18 residues. The CDR3 sequence: CASRLGISGILYNSPLHF. In DNA form, the CDR3 reads TGTGCAAGTCGCTTAGGGATTTCGGGGATCCTGTATAATTCACCCCTCCACTTT.

This chain connects TRBV11-2 to TRBJ2-7; D might be TRBD1 (5 bases). This CDR3 region has 15 residues. CDR1 and CDR2 from the germline V gene are SGHAT and FQNNGV. The V gene lost 1 base and the J gene lost 4 bases, with 14 bases spanning the gap. The CDR3 sequence is CASSLGAGFVYEQYF. The CDR3, as DNA: TGTGCCAGCAGCTTAGGGGCAGGGTTTGTTTACGAGCAGTACTTC.

The V and J genes are TRBV30 and TRBJ1-5; no clear D. The germline gives CDR1 GTSNPN, CDR2 SVGIG (reference sequence). The CDR3 length is 14 residues. V lost 1 base, J lost 1 base, and 8 bases lay in between. In nucleotides, the CDR3 is TGTGCCTGGAGTGATGGGCAAAGCAATCAGCCCCAGCATTTT. Amino acids: CAWSDGQSNQPQHF.

This chain joins TRBV28 and TRBJ1-5; D perhaps matches TRBD1 (5 bases). The CDR3 consists of 15 residues. Germline V gene sequence: CDR1 MDHEN, CDR2 SYDVKM. Trimming removed 6 bases from V and 5 bases from J, with 17 bases in between. The CDR3 bases are TGTGCCAGCAGCGATAGAGACAGTTGGTATCAGCCCCAGCATTTT. Translating gives CASSDRDSWYQPQHF. The complete variable domain, with remaining parts taken from reference TRBV28 and TRBJ1-5, reads DVKVTQSSRYLVKRTGEKVFLECVQDMDHENMFWYRQDPGLGLRLIYFSYDVKMKEKGDIPEGYSVSREKKERFSLILESASTNQTSMYLCASSDRDSWYQPQHFGDGTRLSIL.

J is TRBJ2-7 and V is TRBV21-1; whether TRBD2, the table's D call, matches the DNA was not checked. TRBV21-1 is a known pseudogene. The CDR3 contains 18 residues. DNA of the CDR3: TGTGCCAGCAGCAAGAGGGGAGGAGGGACTAGCGGCTCCTACGAGCAGTACTTC. It codes for CASSKRGGGTSGSYEQYF.

This chain joins TRBV9 and TRBJ2-7; 9 nucleotides align to TRBD1. Germline V gives CDR1 SGDLS, CDR2 YYNGEE. This CDR3 has 15 amino acids. Trimming cost V 5 bases and J 5 bases; bases outside gene matches: 11. The CDR3 spells CASSNDGTGLDEQYF. CDR3 sequence (DNA): TGTGCCAGCAGTAACGACGGGACAGGGTTAGACGAGCAGTACTTC.

This clone came up once. The chain uses TRBV6-5 and TRBJ2-7; perhaps D is TRBD1 or TRBD2 (6 bases each). V was pared by 1 base and J by 3 bases, with 13 bases between. CDR3 length: 15 residues. CDR1 and CDR2 (germline): MNHEY, SVGAGI. Here the CDR3 reads CASSYFTGGGYEQYF. The CDR3 region has the DNA TGTGCCAGCAGTTACTTTACCGGGGGCGGCTACGAGCAGTACTTC.

As regards this clone: Other DNA variants within this sample encode the same CDR3. V gene TRBV19 combines with J gene TRBJ1-1, with D unclear. The CDR3 consists of 13 residues. The V end was cut by 5 bases, the J end by 4 bases, with 11 bases between. CDR1 is LNHDA, CDR2 SQIVND, per germline (reference sequence). CDR3 bases: TGTGCCAGTAGTCTGGGGTTTGGCACTGAAGCTTTCTTT. The encoded protein is CASSLGFGTEAFF.

V usage is TRBV19 and J usage is TRBJ1-1; 9 nucleotides align to TRBD1. Germline loops: CDR1 LNHDA, CDR2 SQIVND (reference sequence). The length of the CDR3 is 14 residues. Germline trimming cut 7 bases from V and 1 base from J; bases unmatched to any gene: 4. CDR3 residues: CASTLTGGNTEAFF. CDR3 in DNA: TGTGCCAGTACCTTGACAGGGGGGAACACTGAAGCTTTCTTT.

V and J are TRBV7-9 and TRBJ2-3, with 11 bases fitting TRBD2. The CDR3 covers 14 residues. CDR1 and CDR2 (germline): SEHNR, FQNEAQ (reference sequence). Trimming at V came to 8 bases and at J to 3 bases, leaving 4 bases not matched to a gene. CDR3 loop: CASGSGGATDTQYF. The CDR3 nucleotides are TGTGCCAGCGGTAGCGGGGGGGCGACAGATACGCAGTATTTT.

A remark on this clone: At the DNA level, this CDR3 is encoded by other sequences in the same sample as well. This chain joins TRBV11-2 and TRBJ2-7; 9 nucleotides line up with TRBD1. This CDR3 is built from 15 residues. The trim removed 1 base at V and 1 base at J, leaving 2 bases unmatched. Germline CDR1 reads SGHAT; CDR2 reads FQNNGV. The CDR3 DNA follows: TGTGCCAGCAGCTTAGGACAGGGGGGTTCCTACGAGCAGTACTTC. Its translation is CASSLGQGGSYEQYF.

As concerns this clone: Being one base from a much bigger clone, this may be a read error. The chain has TRBV30 and TRBJ1-2, with D possibly TRBD1 on 5 matching bases. Trimming took 5 bases from V and 4 from J, leaving 17 bases between them. From germline, CDR1 is GTSNPN and CDR2 SVGIG (reference sequence). This CDR3 contains 14 residues. CDR3 nucleotide sequence: TGTGCCTGGGCAGGGAACAGGCTCGGCTATGGCTACACCTTC. Its translation: CAWAGNRLGYGYTF. The entire variable domain, with the rest obtained from reference TRBV30 and TRBJ1-2, is as follows: SQTIHQWPATLVQPVGSPLSLECTVEGTSNPNLYWYRQAAGRGLQLLFYSVGIGQISSEVPQNLSASRPQDRQFILSSKKLLLSDSGFYLCAWAGNRLGYGYTFGSGTRLTVV.